The T cell receptor beta chain under discussion was sequenced for a study of T cells in Graves' hyperthyroidism and ophthalmopathy. Study results and caveats: Ophthalmopathy stood apart from stable hyperthyroidism in a 13 V-J model. Blood also showed most of the thyroid clonotypes that were expanded above 0.001.

This clonotype was observed many times. Its specificity is unknown. This CDR3 has 16 amino acids. Looked up from germline, CDR1 is MGHDK and CDR2 is SYGVNS. Trimming left V 2 bases short and J 2 bases short, with 16 bases between. Clinical Activity Scores of at least 3, NOSPECS grades of at least 4 and durations under 3 months characterized ophthalmopathy patients. Using RNA transcripts as the source, TCR beta CDR3 regions were amplified. First-round RT-PCR targeting the TCR CDR3 was performed with the HTBI primer set. TCRdb re-called the multiplex PCR reads through MiXCR, storing one row per CDR3 protein. Of about 250,000 distinct CDR3 sequences listed, about 25% are singletons.

The TCR was taken from a woman aged 40 to 50 with Graves' ophthalmopathy. This rearrangement joins TRBV25-1 to TRBJ2-7, with a possible D match to TRBD2 (6 bases). Sequencing was carried out using blood. The CDR3 coding sequence is TGTGCCAGCAGTGAAACTCTAACGGGAGAGGCCTACGAGCAGTACTTC. This sequence encodes CASSETLTGEAYEQYF.